This T cell receptor beta chain was identified during a study of cytomegalovirus exposure and HLA in healthy donors. General study results and limits: Later analysis demonstrated an association between a missense DCLRE1C variant and TCR beta V- and J-gene trimming. In a later analysis, at a false discovery rate of 0.05, 15,000 to 20,000 TCR beta sequences matched HLA alleles.

Primers for the PCR totalled 60 Vbeta and 13 Jbeta. In the source study's methods: The authors later counted about 80 million unique TCR beta chains, approximately 10 million of them shared. Libraries were prepared by immunoSEQ multiplex PCR; TCRdb keeps only in-frame clonotypes and omits some of them. V and J calls and clone size are as listed in that table; D and trimming were resolved from the DNA. The sample records 90,000 to 130,000 clones, around 80% being singletons. Trimming stripped 2 bases from V and 6 bases from J, with 17 bases between. Looked up from germline, CDR1 is MNHNY and CDR2 is SVGAGI (reference sequence). The CDR3 is made up of 16 amino acids. Each donor's status was that of a healthy bone marrow donor. This clone occurred once. Antigen: not known.

The rearrangement links TRBV6-6 to TRBJ2-1; possible D gene TRBD2, 6 bases. This receptor was obtained from a young woman in good health and CMV-seropositive. The sample consisted of PBMCs. CDR3 protein: CASSYKAEVAANEQFF. The CDR3 DNA is TGTGCCAGCAGTTACAAAGCGGAGGTAGCGGCCAATGAGCAGTTCTTC.